A single sample gave rise to the 20 T cell receptor beta chains below, sequenced in a study of T-cell reconstitution after alpha-beta-depleted transplantation in children. Unique molecular identifiers featured in how the TCRbeta library was prepared. MiXCR, applied by TCRdb to the PCR reads, yields one record per CDR3 protein. The table records roughly 400,000 distinct CDR3 sequences, roughly 21% of them present only once. Sequenced material: PBMCs from the stem cell graft donor, taken from the stem cell graft. Receptor source: a human donor who donated a stem cell graft to a child with acute myeloid leukemia.

This clonotype has more than one count but fewer than ten. The chain has TRBV7-9 and TRBJ1-1; D is possibly TRBD1 (5 bases). V lost 5 bases and J 2 bases, leaving 9 bases between the germline ends. There are 13 residues in the CDR3. CDR1 SEHNR and CDR2 FQNEAQ come from the germline V gene (reference sequence). The CDR3 region has the DNA TGTGCCAGCAGCCAGGGCGGAAACACTGAAGCTTTCTTT. This encodes CASSQGGNTEAFF.

This clonotype has only a few counts. The genes are TRBV20-1 and TRBJ2-4, with D possibly being TRBD2 (6 bases). The ends were cut back, 0 bases at V and 8 bases at J, with 11 bases in the middle. The length of the CDR3 is 13 residues. Germline CDR1 and CDR2: DFQATT and SNEGSKA (reference sequence). The CDR3 DNA reads as TGCAGTGCTAGAGAGGGGGGTACAGACATTCAGTACTTC. Translating it yields CSAREGGTDIQYF.

This clonotype occurred many times. A junction boundary mismatches the germline segment, possibly from a read error. The rearrangement links TRBV20-1 to TRBJ2-7; no definite D call. Germline V gene sequence: CDR1 DFQATT, CDR2 SNEGSKA (reference sequence). CDR3 length: 14 residues. The CDR3 DNA is TGCAGTGCTAGAGAAAACAGTTACTCCTCCGAGCAGTACTTC. This gives the protein CSARENSYSSEQYF.

Details on this clonotype: A much bigger clone sits one base away, suggesting this may be a read error. The V gene is TRBV12-3 or TRBV12-4, the J gene TRBJ2-3; 11 nucleotides match TRBD2. The CDR3 extends over 14 amino acids. V was pared by 6 bases and J by 5 bases, with 4 bases of the junction left unmatched. The CDR3 DNA reads as TGTGCCAGCAGCCCGGGACTAGCGGTAGATACGCAGTATTTT. Amino acid sequence: CASSPGLAVDTQYF.

This chain links TRBV29-1 with TRBJ2-7, with TRBD1 matching over 10 bases. Trimming cost V 0 bases and J 3 bases; bases outside gene matches: 5. CDR3 size: 15 residues. Germline loops: CDR1 SQVTM, CDR2 ANQGSEA. The CDR3 is CSVEDRGQGHYEQYF. The CDR3 DNA reads as TGCAGCGTTGAAGATAGGGGACAGGGGCACTACGAGCAGTACTTC.

In its sample, this clonotype was seen many times. The rearrangement uses TRBV6-5 and TRBJ2-1; 9 bases agree with TRBD1. The CDR3 loop spans 17 amino acids. The V segment lost 4 bases and the J segment 4 bases; nucleotides outside the gene matches: 11. CDR1 and CDR2 (germline): MNHEY, SVGAGI. CDR3 sequence: CASSSGTGSGTYNEQFF. In DNA form, the CDR3 reads TGTGCCAGCAGTTCCGGGACAGGGAGCGGTACTTACAATGAGCAGTTCTTC.

This clonotype has just a few counts. V usage is TRBV20-1 and J usage is TRBJ2-1, with D possibly matching TRBD2 (5 bases). Trimming took off 6 bases at V and 4 bases at J, with 16 bases between the two ends. The CDR3 is 14 amino acids. Germline CDR1 and CDR2: DFQATT and SNEGSKA (reference sequence). The CDR3 DNA sequence: TGCAGTGCGGCAGAAGCGGCCATTTACAATGAGCAGTTCTTC. It translates to CSAAEAAIYNEQFF.

This chain joins TRBV7-9 and TRBJ2-7; 8 bases are shared with TRBD2. CDR3 length: 14 residues. The ends lost 5 bases at V and 2 bases at J; junction bases unmatched: 5. CDR1 and CDR2 from the germline V gene are SEHNR and FQNEAQ (reference sequence). CDR3 sequence: CASSATSEAYEQYF. The CDR3 bases are TGTGCCAGCAGCGCGACTAGCGAAGCCTACGAGCAGTACTTC. The variable domain in full, completed from reference TRBV7-9 and TRBJ2-7, reads DTGVSQNPRHKITKRGQNVTFRCDPISEHNRLYWYRQTLGQGPEFLTYFQNEAQLEKSRLLSDRFSAERPKGSFSTLEIQRTEQGDSAMYLCASSATSEAYEQYFGPGTRLTVT.

CDR3 DNA: TGTGCCACCACAGCCTCCCTAGGAGGGAGAACGTACGAGCAGTACTTC. Protein sequence: CATTASLGGRTYEQYF. The rearrangement joins TRBV15 to TRBJ2-7, with D possibly being TRBD2 (6 bases). V was pared by 7 bases and J by 4 bases, with 23 bases between. Germline V gene lookup returns CDR1 LNHNV and CDR2 YYDKDF (reference sequence). The CDR3 length is 16 residues.

This clonotype has a count of ten or more. This chain joins TRBV6-2 or TRBV6-3 and TRBJ2-1; D is undetermined. This CDR3 has 12 amino acids. CDR1 is MNHEY, CDR2 SVGEGT, per germline. The ends were cut back, 0 bases at V and 6 bases at J, with 3 bases in the middle. The CDR3 sequence is CASSYSPNEQFF. The CDR3, as DNA: TGTGCCAGCAGTTACTCCCCCAATGAGCAGTTCTTC.

This clonotype has at least ten counts. The chain recombines TRBV20-1 with TRBJ2-1, with no clear D. The CDR3 totals 13 residues. V was shortened by 3 bases and J by 3 bases, with 9 bases between the two germline ends. Germline lookup yields CDR1 DFQATT and CDR2 SNEGSKA (reference sequence). The CDR3 nucleotides read TGCAGTGCTAGGCCTACCCTCTACAATGAGCAGTTCTTC. The encoded protein is CSARPTLYNEQFF.

The chain combines TRBV25-1 with TRBJ2-1, with no clear D. The length of the CDR3 is 12 residues. With 2 bases removed from V and 10 bases from J, the gap between germline ends came to 9 bases. Germline V gene lookup returns CDR1 MGHDK and CDR2 SYGVNS. CDR3 in DNA: TGTGCCAGCAGTGAAGCTGAAGGAGAGCAGTTCTTC. Its protein product is CASSEAEGEQFF.

This chain uses TRBV27 with TRBJ2-7, with unresolved D. Germline loops: CDR1 MNHEY, CDR2 SMNVEV (reference sequence). The CDR3 is 13 residues long. Between the trimmed V and J ends, which lost 5 bases and 6 bases, there was a span of 14 bases. CDR3: CASSKPDRFEQYF. CDR3 coding DNA: TGTGCCAGCAGTAAACCGGACCGCTTCGAGCAGTACTTC.

This clonotype showed up many times. The rearrangement uses TRBV6-5 and TRBJ1-2, with D unclear. The V end was cut by 0 bases, the J end by 4 bases, with 6 bases between. The CDR3 extends over 13 amino acids. Germline CDR1 and CDR2: MNHEY and SVGAGI. The CDR3 nucleotides are TGTGCCAGCAGTTACTCGAACGGCTATGGCTACACCTTC. This encodes CASSYSNGYGYTF.

There are many counts of this clonotype. This rearrangement joins TRBV15 to TRBJ2-2; no reliable D call. Per germline, CDR1 LNHNV and CDR2 YYDKDF (reference sequence). This CDR3 has 15 amino acids. The V and J ends lost 0 bases and 0 bases respectively, with 5 bases between them. Written as DNA, the CDR3 is TGTGCCACCAGCAGAGAACAGACGAACACCGGGGAGCTGTTTTTT. It encodes CATSREQTNTGELFF.

This clonotype has a handful of counts. The chain recombines TRBV4-1 with TRBJ2-1, with a possible D match to TRBD2 (6 bases). The ends were cut back, 4 bases at V and 2 bases at J, with 12 bases in the middle. Germline V gene data show CDR1 as MGHRA and CDR2 as YSYEKL. This CDR3 region has 15 residues. This chain's CDR3 is CASSPWEDAYNEQFF. In DNA form, the CDR3 reads TGCGCCAGCAGCCCCTGGGAGGATGCCTACAATGAGCAGTTCTTC.

This clonotype was detected ten times or more. The rearrangement uses TRBV20-1 and TRBJ2-6; 8 bases are a match to TRBD1. Unmatched junction bases numbered 3, after V lost 5 bases and J lost 0 bases. Germline CDR1 is DFQATT and CDR2 is SNEGSKA (reference sequence). The CDR3 runs 15 residues. CDR3 DNA sequence: TGCAGTGCTGGACAGGGTTTCTCTGGGGCCAACGTCCTGACTTTC. Protein: CSAGQGFSGANVLTF.

The genes are TRBV11-2 and TRBJ2-5; 7 positions agree with TRBD1. Germline V gene sequence: CDR1 SGHAT, CDR2 FQNNGV. J gave up 5 bases and V 4 bases, and 7 bases lay outside the gene matches. The CDR3 runs 14 residues. The CDR3 DNA is TGTGCCAGCAGCTATAACAGGGGAGCTGAGACCCAGTACTTC. Encoded protein: CASSYNRGAETQYF.

The rearrangement uses TRBV27 and TRBJ1-6, with D tentatively TRBD1 (5 bases). Germline V gives CDR1 MNHEY, CDR2 SMNVEV (reference sequence). V dropped 3 bases and J dropped 10 bases, with 16 bases sitting between them. This CDR3 contains 15 residues. CDR3 region: CASSFERGIGSPLHF. CDR3 in DNA: TGTGCCAGCAGTTTCGAAAGGGGTATAGGATCACCCCTCCACTTT.

This clonotype has just a few counts. CDR3 in DNA: TGTGCCAGCCGGAGACAGATATCGAACACCGGGGAGCTGTTTTTT. As protein: CASRRQISNTGELFF. The V gene is TRBV28, the J gene TRBJ2-2; a weak D match, TRBD1 (5 bases). The germline V and J ends were trimmed by 8 bases and 0 bases, with 13 bases remaining between them. There are 15 residues in the CDR3. CDR1 is MDHEN, CDR2 SYDVKM, per germline.